The 20 T cell receptor beta chains presented below share a single source sample, sequenced in a study of blood T cells in healthy people across ages. Using a J-beta primer mix together with a sample-barcoded 5' primer, a second PCR was run for roughly 6 to 11 cycles. Using its own MiXCR run on the 5' RACE reads, TCRdb lists one record per CDR3 protein. Among hundreds of thousands of distinct CDR3 sequences listed, around a quarter were seen once. The same specimen was also included in a second study, on T cells of mothers and their children.

The sequencing sample was made of blood. These receptors were obtained from a boy under 10 years old in good health.

This clonotype was detected a few times. This rearrangement joins TRBV27 to TRBJ2-5; 7 positions agree with TRBD1. CDR1 and CDR2 (germline): MNHEY, SMNVEV (reference sequence). V lost 5 bases to trimming and J lost 7 bases; unmatched junction nucleotides: 10. The CDR3 is made up of 14 amino acids. The CDR3: CASSLLQGDGTQYF. CDR3 DNA: TGTGCCAGCAGTCTTCTTCAGGGGGATGGGACCCAGTACTTC.

The J gene is TRBJ2-5, the V gene TRBV5-5, with 8 bases fitting TRBD1. This CDR3 region has 15 residues. V shed 0 bases and J 5 bases; nucleotides not matched to a gene: 6. Germline assignment: CDR1 SGHKS and CDR2 YYEKEE (reference sequence). The DNA of the CDR3 is TGTGCCAGCAGCTTGGACAGGGGGTTCGCGGAGACCCAGTACTTC. It encodes CASSLDRGFAETQYF.

The rearrangement uses TRBV14 and TRBJ2-4; 7 bases are shared with TRBD1. The CDR3 spans 13 residues. Germline CDR1 reads SGHDN; CDR2 reads FVKESK. After removal of 0 bases from V and 9 bases from J, the junction contained 2 bases not matched to a gene. Here the CDR3 reads CASSQERTGIQYF. CDR3 in DNA: TGTGCCAGCAGCCAAGAGAGGACAGGCATTCAGTACTTC. Full variable domain (remainder filled in from reference TRBV14 and TRBJ2-4): EAGVTQFPSHSVIEKGQTVTLRCDPISGHDNLYWYRRVMGKEIKFLLHFVKESKQDESGMPNNRFLAERTGGTYSTLKVQPAELEDSGVYFCASSQERTGIQYFGAGTRLSVL.

Note on this clonotype: One end of the junction fails to match germline, which may point to a read error. This sequence joins TRBV20-1 and TRBJ2-7; the D gene is possibly TRBD2 (6 bases). CDR3 length: 14 amino acids. CDR1 DFQATT and CDR2 SNEGSKA come from the germline V gene (reference sequence). The CDR3 reads CSVTPGLRSYEQYF. The CDR3, as DNA: TGCAGTGTTACCCCGGGACTCCGCTCCTATGAGCAGTACTTC.

The chain couples TRBV9 to TRBJ2-7, with 9 positions matching TRBD1. TRBJ2-5 explains the end of the DNA better; the J call may be wrong. Germline V gives CDR1 SGDLS, CDR2 YYNGEE. The CDR3 runs 15 residues. This CDR3 reads CASSVASGTGETQYF. In nucleotides, the CDR3 is TGTGCCAGCAGCGTAGCTTCGGGGACAGGGGAGACCCAGTACTTC.

This clonotype was observed a handful of times. The gene calls are TRBV6-1 and TRBJ1-4, with D tentatively TRBD1 (5 bases). The CDR3 runs 15 residues. Germline V gives CDR1 MNHNS, CDR2 SASEGT. V lost 5 bases, J lost 8 bases, and 18 bases lay in between. The CDR3 DNA sequence: TGTGCCAGCAGTCCACCGGCATGGGACCCCGAAAAACTGTTTTTT. As protein: CASSPPAWDPEKLFF.

The V call is TRBV6-1, the J call TRBJ1-4, with TRBD1 matching over 8 bases. CDR3 size: 14 residues. V shed 2 bases, J shed 12 bases, and the junction held 8 bases outside the gene matches. Germline loops: CDR1 MNHNS, CDR2 SASEGT. CDR3 region: CASSEWTGLGELFF. The CDR3 DNA reads as TGTGCCAGCAGTGAATGGACAGGGCTTGGGGAACTGTTTTTT.

In its sample, this clonotype was seen a few times. The rearrangement uses TRBV10-3 and TRBJ2-2; D perhaps matches TRBD1 (6 bases). The CDR3 loop spans 12 amino acids. Germline assignment: CDR1 ENHRY and CDR2 SYGVKD. Trimming removed 8 bases from V and 6 bases from J, with 10 bases in between. The DNA of the CDR3 is TGTGCCATCTCAGGGGAACCCGGGGAGCTGTTTTTT. Amino acid sequence: CAISGEPGELFF.

This clonotype was seen a handful of times. The chain carries TRBV6-6 and TRBJ1-2; D perhaps matches TRBD1 (6 bases). Per the germline V gene, CDR1 is MNHNY and CDR2 is SVGAGI (reference sequence). The CDR3 has 14 residues. Trimming stripped 7 bases from V and 4 bases from J, with 16 bases between. The CDR3 DNA is TGTGCCAGCACCGAGGGGACACAACTCTATGGCTACACCTTC. Translated, it gives CASTEGTQLYGYTF.

The chain recombines TRBV10-3 with TRBJ2-7; D call uncertain. V was clipped by 0 bases and J by 4 bases, with 7 bases between them. The CDR3 runs 13 residues. Germline-derived CDR1 and CDR2 are ENHRY and SYGVKD. The CDR3 DNA reads TGTGCCATCAGTGAGTCGAGAGGTTACGAGCAGTACTTC. Translation gives CAISESRGYEQYF.

This clonotype occurred a few times. The chain has TRBV13 and TRBJ2-7; 13 positions match TRBD2. The DNA end lines up better with TRBJ2-1; the J call may be wrong. The CDR3 is 15 residues long. From germline, CDR1 is PRHDT and CDR2 FYEKMQ (reference sequence). CDR3: CASSFRTSGSGEQFF. The CDR3 coding sequence is TGTGCCAGCAGCTTCCGGACTAGCGGGAGCGGTGAGCAGTTCTTC.

The V gene is TRBV2, the J gene TRBJ1-1; D not certain. Germline CDR1 SNHLY, CDR2 FYNNEI. The CDR3 contains 14 residues. V was pared by 6 bases and J by 1 base, with 12 bases between. CDR3 nucleotides: TGTGCCAGCAGACCGACTTACGGGAACACTGAAGCTTTCTTT. Residues: CASRPTYGNTEAFF. Full variable domain (rest looked up from reference TRBV2 and TRBJ1-1): EPEVTQTPSHQVTQMGQEVILRCVPISNHLYFYWYRQILGQKVEFLVSFYNNEISEKSEIFDDQFSVERPDGSNFTLKIRSTKLEDSAMYFCASRPTYGNTEAFFGQGTRLTVV.

This clonotype was seen a few times. The V and J genes are TRBV6-2 or TRBV6-3 and TRBJ1-2, with a possible D match to TRBD1 (6 bases). CDR1 is MNHEY and CDR2 is SVGEGT in the germline V gene. This CDR3 has 13 amino acids. V shed 6 bases and J shed 4 bases, with 12 bases lying between them. In nucleotides, the CDR3 is TGTGCCAGCAGCTACGGGGGGCCCTATGGCTACACCTTC. It specifies CASSYGGPYGYTF.

This clonotype was counted a few times. The genes are TRBV12-3 or TRBV12-4 and TRBJ1-2; no firm D call. V gave up 3 bases and J gave up 3 bases, with 11 bases separating them. CDR3 length equals 14 residues. CDR3 DNA sequence: TGTGCCAGCAGTTTCTCGGCCGGCCACTATGGCTACACCTTC. Encoded protein: CASSFSAGHYGYTF.

This clonotype has a handful of counts. This chain links TRBV29-1 with TRBJ2-1; 8 nucleotides match TRBD2. Per the germline V gene, CDR1 is SQVTM and CDR2 is ANQGSEA. The CDR3 contains 14 residues. With V trimmed by 5 bases and J by 4 bases, 7 bases remained unmatched. In DNA, the CDR3 is TGCAGCGTTCCGGCCGGGGGGGATTACAATGAGCAGTTCTTC. Translated, it gives CSVPAGGDYNEQFF.

Note on this clonotype: It may be a read error: a sequence one base away is much more abundant. The rearrangement uses TRBV20-1 and TRBJ2-1; tentatively, D is TRBD2 (5 bases). Germline assignment: CDR1 DFQATT and CDR2 SNEGSKA (reference sequence). V lost 5 bases, J lost 12 bases, and 14 bases lay in between. CDR3 length: 11 residues. CDR3 sequence reads: CSARTLGGQFF. The CDR3 region has the DNA TGCAGTGCTCGGACTCTGGGTGGGCAGTTCTTC.

This clonotype came up once. CDR3 nucleotide sequence: TGTGCCAGCAGCCGGGACGGCAGTTCCTACGAGCAGTACTTC. It codes for CASSRDGSSYEQYF. This sequence joins TRBV11-2 and TRBJ2-7, with D possibly being TRBD1 or TRBD2 (5 bases each). The CDR3 has 14 residues. Germline-derived CDR1 and CDR2 are SGHAT and FQNNGV. V gave up 5 bases and J gave up 1 base, with 12 bases separating them. Drawing the rest from reference TRBV11-2 and TRBJ2-7, the complete variable domain is EAGVAQSPRYKIIEKRQSVAFWCNPISGHATLYWYQQILGQGPKLLIQFQNNGVVDDSQLPKDRFSAERLKGVDSTLKIQPAKLEDSAVYLCASSRDGSSYEQYFGPGTRLTVT.

This clonotype was seen a handful of times. This chain uses TRBV11-2 with TRBJ1-2; possibly TRBD1 for D (5 bases). The CDR3 spans 13 residues. V lost 5 bases, J lost 5 bases, and 12 bases lay in between. Germline CDR1 and CDR2: SGHAT and FQNNGV. DNA for the CDR3: TGTGCCAGCAGCAATACAGGATTATATGGCTACACCTTC. Its protein product is CASSNTGLYGYTF.

The rearrangement links TRBV7-9 to TRBJ1-4, with D possibly matching TRBD1 (6 bases). The CDR3 length is 13 residues. Trimming removed 3 bases from V and 6 bases from J, with 8 bases in between. From germline, CDR1 is SEHNR and CDR2 FQNEAQ (reference sequence). CDR3 in amino acids: CASSLDRYEKLFF. CDR3 nucleotides: TGTGCCAGCAGCTTGGACAGATATGAAAAACTGTTTTTT.

This clonotype was counted between two and nine times. The chain has TRBV4-1 and TRBJ2-4, with 8 bases identical to TRBD2. The CDR3 has 16 residues. Germline CDR1 reads MGHRA; CDR2 reads YSYEKL. J was trimmed by 5 bases and V by 0 bases; bases with no gene match: 6. The CDR3 DNA is TGCGCCAGCAGCCAAGAAGCAGCGGGGGCCCAAAACATTCAGTACTTC. This gives the protein CASSQEAAGAQNIQYF.